The 14 T cell receptor beta chains below were found in one sample sequenced in a study of T cell responses to AZD1222 COVID-19 vaccine. Method: immunoSEQ multiplex PCR; TCRdb's copy keeps in-frame clones and lacks some. The table lists 45,000 to 70,000 clones, approximately 83% of them singletons. Sequenced material: peripheral blood, taken on day 0 of AZD1222 vaccination. All receptors come from an adult in good health.

This clone was recorded once. This chain uses TRBV4-3 with TRBJ2-1; a weak D match, TRBD2 (5 bases). Germline V gene sequence: CDR1 LGHNA, CDR2 YSLEER. CDR3 size: 15 residues. V was trimmed by 5 bases and J by 4 bases, leaving 15 bases between them. The CDR3 region has the DNA TGCGCCAGCAGCTTTGGCAGCGGCGAGTACAATGAGCAGTTCTTC. Its protein product is CASSFGSGEYNEQFF.

This chain joins TRBV2 and TRBJ1-6, with TRBD1 matching 7 bases. Looked up from germline, CDR1 is SNHLY and CDR2 is FYNNEI. The CDR3 contains 16 residues. Unmatched junction bases numbered 10, after V lost 6 bases and J lost 5 bases. CDR3 sequence reads: CASRDPGQINNSPLHF. DNA for the CDR3: TGTGCCAGCAGAGATCCGGGACAGATAAATAATTCACCCCTCCACTTT.

This sequence joins TRBV30 and TRBJ2-1; 9 positions agree with TRBD2. V shed 4 bases and J 7 bases; nucleotides not matched to a gene: 8. This CDR3 comprises 14 residues. Germline CDR1 is GTSNPN and CDR2 is SVGIG (reference sequence). CDR3 loop: CAWTGTSFVNEQFF. The CDR3, as DNA: TGTGCCTGGACTGGGACTAGCTTCGTGAATGAGCAGTTCTTC.

The rearrangement joins TRBV4-1 to TRBJ2-7; TRBD2 aligns across 8 bases. The CDR3 has 15 amino acids. The germline CDR1 and CDR2 sequences are MGHRA and YSYEKL. V trimming: 1 base; J trimming: 4 bases; junction bases outside the gene matches: 6. The CDR3 DNA sequence: TGCGCCAGCAGCCAAGTACTTAGCGGGAAGTACGAGCAGTACTTC. Translating gives CASSQVLSGKYEQYF.

V gene TRBV29-1 combines with J gene TRBJ2-3; D gene unclear. Germline values: CDR1 SQVTM, CDR2 ANQGSEA. The CDR3 consists of 14 residues. V gave up 4 bases and J gave up 2 bases, with 13 bases separating them. CDR3 in amino acids: CSVARSSNTDTQYF. The CDR3 region has the DNA TGCAGCGTTGCTAGGTCAAGCAACACAGATACGCAGTATTTT.

V and J are TRBV3-1 (or the pseudogene TRBV3-2) and TRBJ2-3; 7 bases align to TRBD2. The V gene end was trimmed by 1 base and the J gene end by 5 bases; junction bases not matched to a gene: 15. This CDR3 spans 18 amino acids. Germline V gives CDR1 LGHDT, CDR2 YNNKEL (reference sequence). CDR3 sequence: CASSQAPAELAPRDTQYF. The CDR3 DNA sequence: TGTGCCAGCAGCCAAGCGCCGGCGGAACTAGCGCCCAGAGATACGCAGTATTTT.

The chain has TRBV28 and TRBJ1-5; D is perhaps TRBD1 (5 bases). The V end was cut by 11 bases, the J end by 4 bases, with 18 bases between. CDR1 is MDHEN, CDR2 SYDVKM, per germline. The CDR3 spans 14 residues. The CDR3 DNA is TGTGCCTACCGGGGAAGGGGATTGAATCAGCCCCAGCATTTT. Translating it yields CAYRGRGLNQPQHF.

This clone was recorded a few times. The chain combines TRBV3-1 (or the pseudogene TRBV3-2) with TRBJ2-7, with D uncertain. This CDR3 region has 18 residues. Germline V gene data show CDR1 as LGHDT and CDR2 as YNNKEL (reference sequence). V lost 2 bases, J lost 5 bases, and 25 bases lay in between. In DNA form, the CDR3 reads TGTGCCAGCAGCCAAACTCGCATCCCCCGGGTTGGGTTTCACGAGCAGTACTTC. Translated: CASSQTRIPRVGFHEQYF.

V is TRBV9 and J is TRBJ1-2; D might be TRBD1 (6 bases). Germline lookup yields CDR1 SGDLS and CDR2 YYNGEE. V shed 0 bases and J shed 3 bases, with 12 bases lying between them. The CDR3 is made up of 15 amino acids. The CDR3 region is CASSVEDRNYYGYTF. Written as DNA, the CDR3 is TGTGCCAGCAGCGTAGAGGACAGAAACTACTATGGCTACACCTTC. The full variable domain, in which reference TRBV9 and TRBJ1-2 provide the parts outside the CDR3, is DSGVTQTPKHLITATGQRVTLRCSPRSGDLSVYWYQQSLDQGLQFLIQYYNGEERAKGNILERFSAQQFPDLHSELNLSSLELGDSALYFCASSVEDRNYYGYTFGSGTRLTVV.

The chain couples TRBV5-4 to TRBJ2-1; D is uncertain. Germline loops: CDR1 SGHNT, CDR2 YYREEE (reference sequence). The CDR3 loop spans 14 amino acids. V lost 4 bases and J 10 bases, leaving 18 bases between the germline ends. The CDR3 reads CASSPWTRMDEQFF. In nucleotides, the CDR3 is TGTGCCAGCAGCCCCTGGACCCGCATGGACGAGCAGTTCTTC.

The chain employs TRBV18 and TRBJ2-7, with D possibly matching TRBD2 (5 bases). This CDR3 comprises 16 residues. Germline CDR1 is KGHSH and CDR2 is LQKENI. V was pared by 3 bases and J by 2 bases, with 17 bases between. Here the CDR3 reads CASSPPSGGSTYEQYF. CDR3 nucleotides: TGTGCCAGCTCACCCCCAAGCGGTGGTTCCACCTACGAGCAGTACTTC.

The genes are TRBV5-1 and TRBJ2-7; D possibly matches TRBD1 or TRBD2 (5 bases each). The V end lost 3 bases, the J end lost 3 bases, and 19 bases lay between the germline ends. Looked up from germline, CDR1 is SGHRS and CDR2 is YFSETQ. The CDR3 has 16 amino acids. As DNA, the CDR3 is TGCGCCAGCAGCTCAACCGGGACGCAGGATTTCTACGAGCAGTACTTC. Encoded protein: CASSSTGTQDFYEQYF. Supplemented by reference TRBV5-1 and TRBJ2-7, the full variable domain reads KAGVTQTPRYLIKTRGQQVTLSCSPISGHRSVSWYQQTPGQGLQFLFEYFSETQRNKGNFPGRFSGRQFSNSRSEMNVSTLELGDSALYLCASSSTGTQDFYEQYFGPGTRLTVT.

The chain joins TRBV27 to TRBJ1-4, with D possibly TRBD1 on 6 matching bases. This CDR3 region has 16 residues. The germline V and J ends were trimmed by 3 bases and 3 bases, with 14 bases remaining between them. Looked up from germline, CDR1 is MNHEY and CDR2 is SMNVEV (reference sequence). The chain's CDR3 is CASSFIGGAANEKLFF. The CDR3 nucleotides read TGTGCCAGCAGTTTTATCGGGGGGGCGGCTAATGAAAAACTGTTTTTT. Supplemented by reference TRBV27 and TRBJ1-4, the full variable domain reads EAQVTQNPRYLITVTGKKLTVTCSQNMNHEYMSWYRQDPGLGLRQIYYSMNVEVTDKGDVPEGYKVSRKEKRNFPLILESPSPNQTSLYFCASSFIGGAANEKLFFGSGTQLSVL.

This chain joins TRBV10-3 and TRBJ2-7, with 9 bases lining up with TRBD1. CDR1 ENHRY and CDR2 SYGVKD come from the germline V gene. This CDR3 has 12 residues. The junction had 4 bases not matched to a gene; V was cut back by 8 bases and J by 5 bases. The CDR3 sequence is CAIGGQGDEQYF. CDR3 bases: TGTGCCATCGGGGGACAGGGAGACGAGCAGTACTTC.